Listed here are 5 T cell receptor beta chains from one sample, sequenced in a study of blood T cell repertoires in COVID-19. Sequenced by immunoSEQ multiplex PCR; TCRdb stores in-frame clones only, minus some. The repertoire consists of hundreds of thousands of clones, with 75% to 85% occurring once and the leading ten covering around 1.3%. The material sequenced was peripheral blood. These receptors were taken from a woman between 25 and 40 years old with COVID-19, enrolled during active disease.

V gene TRBV13 combines with J gene TRBJ2-7, with 15 positions matching TRBD2. V lost 5 bases and J lost 3; bases outside the gene matches: 14. The V gene's germline CDR1 is PRHDT and CDR2 FYEKMQ (reference sequence). This CDR3 is built from 19 residues. In DNA form, the CDR3 reads TGTGCCAGCAGCCCCTCAACGGGACTAGCGGGAGGCCCTCGCTACGAGCAGTACTTC. Translating gives CASSPSTGLAGGPRYEQYF.

The chain combines TRBV3-1 (or the pseudogene TRBV3-2) with TRBJ2-2, with D maybe TRBD1 (5 bases). In germline, CDR1 is LGHDT, CDR2 YNNKEL (reference sequence). Trimming took 8 bases from V and 6 from J, leaving 13 bases between them. The length of the CDR3 is 13 residues. For the CDR3, the DNA is TGTGCCAGCTCTGGGTCCAGGGCCGGGGAGCTGTTTTTT. This gives the protein CASSGSRAGELFF.

V and J are TRBV7-7 and TRBJ1-1; D is possibly TRBD1 (6 bases). This CDR3 is 15 amino acids long. Trimming removed 0 bases from V and 2 bases from J, with 10 bases in between. The germline CDR1 and CDR2 sequences are SSHAT and FNYEAQ (reference sequence). CDR3 coding DNA: TGTGCCAGCAGCTTAGCCGGGACACTTAACACTGAAGCTTTCTTT. Its protein is CASSLAGTLNTEAFF.

For this clone: This sample includes further DNA sequences coding for the same CDR3. This chain joins TRBV7-3 and TRBJ1-1, with D uncertain. This CDR3 is built from 13 residues. Germline assignment: CDR1 SGHTA and CDR2 FQGTGA. Trimming took off 2 bases at V and 4 bases at J, with 8 bases between the two ends. The CDR3 reads CASSLGGGTEAFF. The CDR3 DNA follows: TGTGCCAGCAGCTTAGGCGGTGGCACTGAAGCTTTCTTT.

This clone was counted a single time. The chain links TRBV15 to TRBJ1-5; a weak D match, TRBD1 (5 bases). The CDR3 has 15 amino acids. V gave up 9 bases and J gave up 2 bases, with 17 bases separating them. Germline loops: CDR1 LNHNV, CDR2 YYDKDF (reference sequence). The CDR3 protein is CATSMGGVGNQPQHF. In nucleotides, the CDR3 is TGTGCCACTTCAATGGGGGGTGTTGGCAATCAGCCCCAGCATTTT.